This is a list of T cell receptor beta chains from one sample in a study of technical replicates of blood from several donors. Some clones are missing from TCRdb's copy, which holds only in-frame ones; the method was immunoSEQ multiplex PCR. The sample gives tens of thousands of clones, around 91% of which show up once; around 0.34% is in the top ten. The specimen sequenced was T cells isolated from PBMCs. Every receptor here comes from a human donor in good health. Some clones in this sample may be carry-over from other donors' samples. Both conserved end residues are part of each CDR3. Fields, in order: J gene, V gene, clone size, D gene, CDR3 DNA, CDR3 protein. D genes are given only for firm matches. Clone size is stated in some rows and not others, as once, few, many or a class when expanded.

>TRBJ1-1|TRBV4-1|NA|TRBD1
TGCGCCAGCAGCTCCCGACAGGGGGGTACTGAAGCTTTCTTT
CASSSRQGGTEAFF
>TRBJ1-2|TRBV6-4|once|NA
TGTGCCAGCAGTAACCCGGGGAGCTATGGCTACACCTTC
CASSNPGSYGYTF
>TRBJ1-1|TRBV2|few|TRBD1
TGTGCCAGCAGAGGGACAGGGTTGAACACTGAAGCTTTCTTT
CASRGTGLNTEAFF
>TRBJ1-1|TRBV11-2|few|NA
TGTGCCAGCAGCTTAACACGGGTCGGAGGCACTGAAGCTTTCTTT
CASSLTRVGGTEAFF
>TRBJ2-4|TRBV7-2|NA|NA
TGTGCCAGCAGCTGGGTAGGCGGAGCTCTAGCCAAAAACATTCAGTACTTC
CASSWVGGALAKNIQYF
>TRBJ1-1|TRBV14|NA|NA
TGTGCCAGCAGCCAAATCCGGGGACTCACTGAAGCTTTCTTT
CASSQIRGLTEAFF
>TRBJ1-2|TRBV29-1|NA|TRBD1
TGCAGCGTTGTGGGGACGGGACAGGGTAACTATGGCTACACCTTC
CSVVGTGQGNYGYTF
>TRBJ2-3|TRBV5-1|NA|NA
TGCGCCAGCAGCTTGGCCACAAACGGAGAGATGACGCAGTATTTT
CASSLATNGEMTQYF
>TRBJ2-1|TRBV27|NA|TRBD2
TGTGCCAGCAGTTTAACTAGCGGGAGCCTTATCACCAATGAGCAGTTCTTC
CASSLTSGSLITNEQFF
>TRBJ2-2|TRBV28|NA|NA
TGTGCCATCAAAAAGGGGGATACCGGGGAGCTGTTTTTT
CAIKKGDTGELFF
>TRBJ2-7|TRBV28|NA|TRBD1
TGTGCCAGCAGTTTGGACAGGCCGAATTACGAGCAGTACTTC
CASSLDRPNYEQYF
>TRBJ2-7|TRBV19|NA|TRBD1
TGTGCCAGTAGTATCCAAGGGACAGGAGACTACGAGCAGTACTTC
CASSIQGTGDYEQYF
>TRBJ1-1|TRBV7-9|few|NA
TGTGCCAGCAGCGCGGCGGGTCGCACTGAAGCTTTCTTT
CASSAAGRTEAFF
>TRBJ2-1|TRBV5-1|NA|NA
TGCGCCAGCAGCGATACAGCCTACAATGAGCAGTTCTTC
CASSDTAYNEQFF
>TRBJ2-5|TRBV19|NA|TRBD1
TGTGCCAGTAGAAAGGGGGCCACGGAGACCCAGTACTTC
CASRKGATETQYF
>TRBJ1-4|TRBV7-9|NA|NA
TGTGCCAGCAGCCAAACAGGGAGGGGTGAAAAACTGTTTTTT
CASSQTGRGEKLFF
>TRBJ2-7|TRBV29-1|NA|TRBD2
TGCAGCGTTGAGGTAACAGCGGGGGTATACGAGCAGTACTTC
CSVEVTAGVYEQYF
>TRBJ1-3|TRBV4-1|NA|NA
TGCGCCAGCAGCCAAGTACAGGGTACAGGAAACACCATATATTTT
CASSQVQGTGNTIYF
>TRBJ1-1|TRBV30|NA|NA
TGTGCCTGGAGAATCGGGATCACTGAAGCTTTCTTT
CAWRIGITEAFF
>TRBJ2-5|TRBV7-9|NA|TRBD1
TGTGCCAGCAGTTGGACAGGGCTTTCGGAGACCCAGTACTTC
CASSWTGLSETQYF
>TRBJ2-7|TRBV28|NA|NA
TGTGCCAGCAGTTCCCCTCGGGGGGCGGGAGAGGCCCCCTACGAGCAGTACTTC
CASSSPRGAGEAPYEQYF
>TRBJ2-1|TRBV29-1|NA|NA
TGCAGCGCTGACCGGAGCTCCTACAATGAGCAGTTCTTC
CSADRSSYNEQFF
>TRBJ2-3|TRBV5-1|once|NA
TGCGCCAGCAGCTTGGTCGGCACAGATACGCAGTATTTT
CASSLVGTDTQYF
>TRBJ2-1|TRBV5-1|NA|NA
TGCGCCAGCAGCTTTCCCTCACTTTACAATGAGCAGTTCTTC
CASSFPSLYNEQFF
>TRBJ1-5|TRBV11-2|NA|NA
TGTGCCAGCAGCTTAGAGCGGGGGGGCAATCAGCCCCAGCATTTT
CASSLERGGNQPQHF
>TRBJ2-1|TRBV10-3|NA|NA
TGTGCCATCAGTGAGACGGGGTACCAAGCGTCCTACAATGAGCAGTTCTTC
CAISETGYQASYNEQFF
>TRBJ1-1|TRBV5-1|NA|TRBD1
TGCGCCAGCAGCGAGGGGACAGCTATGAACACTGAAGCTTTCTTT
CASSEGTAMNTEAFF
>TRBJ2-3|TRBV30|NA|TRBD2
TGTGCCTGGAGTCAGCGGGAGAGAGATACGCAGTATTTT
CAWSQRERDTQYF
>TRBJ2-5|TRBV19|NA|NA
TGTGCCAGTAGTATGGAAACAGGAAAAGAGACCCAGTACTTC
CASSMETGKETQYF
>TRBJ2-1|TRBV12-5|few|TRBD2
TGTGCTAGTGGTGCCGAGAGCGGGAGGGGTTACAATGAGCAGTTCTTC
CASGAESGRGYNEQFF
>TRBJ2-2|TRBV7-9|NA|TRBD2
TGTGCCAGCGCTAATAGCGGGAGGGCCAACGGGGAGCTGTTTTTT
CASANSGRANGELFF
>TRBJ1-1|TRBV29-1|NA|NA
TGCAGCGTTGCAGTGAACACTGAAGCTTTCTTT
CSVAVNTEAFF
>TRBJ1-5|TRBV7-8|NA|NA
TGTGCCAGCAGCTTAGCGTACAGGGTAGGTCAGCCCCAGCATTTT
CASSLAYRVGQPQHF